This TCR beta chain originates from a study of CD8+ T cells in alopecia areata. V lost 0 bases and J lost 6, with 15 bases in between. Germline CDR1 GTSNPN, CDR2 SVGIG (reference sequence). This CDR3 contains 14 residues. Isolated RNA was reverse transcribed into cDNA used as the sequencing template. The data were produced by immunoSEQ multiplex PCR, yet TCRdb's version contains in-frame clones alone and is incomplete. The sample consists of fewer than 250,000 clones, 50% to 75% of them appearing once. The treatment here: oral pan-JAK inhibitor, 5-10 mg twice daily. The TCR comes from a human donor with alopecia areata. Here the sequenced sample was CD4+ T cells sorted from blood, taken at week 4, from a patient treated with tofacitinib. J is TRBJ2-7 and V is TRBV30; D not certain. The CDR3 nucleotides read TGTGCCTGGAGTGTATCTTGGGGTCTCGGCGAGCAGTACTTC. Translated: CAWSVSWGLGEQYF.